A selection of T cell receptor beta chains follows, all from one sample in a study of shared clonotypes between healthy human individuals. The data were produced by immunoSEQ multiplex PCR, yet TCRdb's version contains in-frame clones alone and is incomplete. The data hold about 100,000 clones, with about 70% observed a single time. The sample comprised memory CD8+ T cells sorted from blood. These receptors were obtained from a woman aged 30 to 39 in good health. The CDR3 runs from the conserved cysteine through the conserved F or W. A D gene is named only where the DNA matches it firmly. Size is stated for part of the rows, as once, few or many counts, or as a class when the clone is expanded.

j_gene: TRBJ2-7; d_gene: TRBD2; v_gene: TRBV10-3; abundance: few; CDR3aa: CATRTSGGYEEQYF; CDR3nt: TGTGCCACTCGGACTAGCGGGGGTTATGAGGAGCAGTACTTC
j_gene: TRBJ1-3; d_gene: NA; v_gene: TRBV6-1; abundance: NA; CDR3aa: CANGTPGNTIYF; CDR3nt: TGTGCCAACGGGACACCTGGAAACACCATATATTTT
j_gene: TRBJ2-3; d_gene: NA; v_gene: TRBV2; abundance: few; CDR3aa: CASSEWNRLTDTQYF; CDR3nt: TGTGCCAGCAGTGAATGGAACAGACTCACAGATACGCAGTATTTT
j_gene: TRBJ2-7; d_gene: TRBD2; v_gene: TRBV11-2; abundance: NA; CDR3aa: CASSLGTSGRRLYEQYF; CDR3nt: TGTGCCAGCAGCTTAGGGACTAGCGGGAGGAGGCTCTACGAGCAGTACTTC
j_gene: TRBJ2-7; d_gene: TRBD2; v_gene: TRBV4-1; abundance: NA; CDR3aa: CASSLGTSGSHEQYF; CDR3nt: TGCGCCAGCAGCCTCGGGACTAGCGGGAGTCACGAGCAGTACTTC
j_gene: TRBJ2-7; d_gene: NA; v_gene: TRBV5-1; abundance: NA; CDR3aa: CASSFGFGDLREQYF; CDR3nt: TGCGCCAGCAGCTTCGGCTTTGGGGACCTGAGGGAGCAGTACTTC
j_gene: TRBJ1-1; d_gene: NA; v_gene: TRBV7-9; abundance: many; CDR3aa: CASSRGNTEAFF; CDR3nt: TGTGCCAGCAGCCGGGGCAACACTGAAGCTTTCTTT
j_gene: TRBJ1-3; d_gene: NA; v_gene: TRBV10-3; abundance: few; CDR3aa: CAIRTSMDGGNTIYF; CDR3nt: TGTGCCATCAGGACCTCGATGGACGGTGGAAACACCATATATTTT
j_gene: TRBJ1-5; d_gene: TRBD1; v_gene: TRBV4-2; abundance: NA; CDR3aa: CASSQDRDRGQGQPQHF; CDR3nt: TGTGCCAGCAGCCAAGATCGGGACAGGGGGCAGGGTCAGCCCCAGCATTTT
j_gene: TRBJ2-7; d_gene: TRBD1; v_gene: TRBV6-5; abundance: many; CDR3aa: CASSYAAQGSYEQYF; CDR3nt: TGTGCCAGCAGTTACGCAGCACAGGGGTCCTACGAGCAGTACTTC
j_gene: TRBJ2-4; d_gene: TRBD1; v_gene: TRBV4-1; abundance: once; CDR3aa: CASSQEGGQGPKNIQYF; CDR3nt: TGCGCCAGCAGCCAAGAGGGGGGACAGGGCCCCAAAAACATTCAGTACTTC
j_gene: TRBJ1-6; d_gene: TRBD1; v_gene: TRBV28; abundance: once; CDR3aa: CASSFPTGKDSYNSPLHF; CDR3nt: TGTGCCAGCAGTTTCCCGACAGGGAAAGACTCCTATAATTCACCCCTCCACTTT
j_gene: TRBJ2-1; d_gene: NA; v_gene: TRBV19; abundance: once; CDR3aa: CASSSPRDKYNEQFF; CDR3nt: TGTGCCAGTAGTTCCCCCCGGGACAAGTACAATGAGCAGTTCTTC
j_gene: TRBJ2-1; d_gene: TRBD2; v_gene: TRBV15; abundance: once; CDR3aa: CATSRTPLASGTYEQFF; CDR3nt: TGTGCCACCAGCAGAACCCCTCTGGCTAGCGGGACGTATGAGCAGTTCTTC
j_gene: TRBJ2-7; d_gene: NA; v_gene: TRBV11-2; abundance: NA; CDR3aa: CASSPELHYEQYF; CDR3nt: TGTGCCAGCAGCCCGGAACTACACTACGAGCAGTACTTC
j_gene: TRBJ2-7; d_gene: NA; v_gene: TRBV19; abundance: few; CDR3aa: CASSQAPHEQYF; CDR3nt: TGTGCCAGTAGTCAGGCCCCCCACGAGCAGTACTTC